The 20 T cell receptor beta chains below were found in one sample sequenced in a study of T cell responses to AZD1222 COVID-19 vaccine. The table came from immunoSEQ multiplex PCR; TCRdb's copy has only in-frame clones and leaves some out. Among 100,000 to 120,000 clones listed, 82% were seen once. Sequenced material: peripheral blood, taken on day 0 of AZD1222 vaccination. These receptor sequences come from an adult in good health.

The rearrangement joins TRBV7-8 to TRBJ1-5; D remains ambiguous. The ends were cut back, 3 bases at V and 2 bases at J, with 5 bases in the middle. This CDR3 is built from 13 residues. Germline CDR1 and CDR2: SGHVS and FQNEAQ. The CDR3 reads CASSLPGNQPQHF. CDR3 bases: TGTGCCAGCAGCTTGCCGGGCAATCAGCCCCAGCATTTT.

This chain connects TRBV2 to TRBJ1-4; D is ambiguous. Trimming removed 0 bases at V and 7 bases at J, with 3 bases between. CDR1 SNHLY and CDR2 FYNNEI come from the germline V gene. The CDR3 is 12 amino acids. The CDR3 is CASSEAIEKLFF. CDR3 nucleotide sequence: TGTGCCAGCAGTGAAGCGATTGAAAAACTGTTTTTT.

J is TRBJ1-1 and V is TRBV19; no definite D call. This CDR3 comprises 14 residues. V was shortened by 3 bases and J by 0 bases, with 8 bases between the two germline ends. CDR1 LNHDA and CDR2 SQIVND come from the germline V gene (reference sequence). This CDR3 is CASSMAGMNTEAFF. CDR3 coding DNA: TGTGCCAGTAGTATGGCGGGTATGAACACTGAAGCTTTCTTT.

The chain has TRBV19 and TRBJ1-5; D ambiguous. This CDR3 is 14 amino acids long. The germline V gene encodes CDR1 LNHDA and CDR2 SQIVND (reference sequence). The ends were cut back, 5 bases at V and 4 bases at J, with 12 bases in the middle. CDR3 region: CASSFRSQNQPQHF. CDR3 coding DNA: TGTGCCAGTAGTTTCCGATCCCAAAATCAGCCCCAGCATTTT.

The chain recombines TRBV11-2 with TRBJ2-2, with D possibly being TRBD1 (6 bases). V was clipped by 5 bases and J by 3 bases, with 7 bases between them. Germline V gene lookup returns CDR1 SGHAT and CDR2 FQNNGV. The CDR3 consists of 13 residues. The CDR3 region is CASSRQDTGELFF. CDR3 in DNA: TGTGCCAGCAGCAGACAGGACACCGGGGAGCTGTTTTTT.

The V and J genes are TRBV19 and TRBJ2-7; 8 bases agree with TRBD1. Per the germline V gene, CDR1 is LNHDA and CDR2 is SQIVND (reference sequence). V was clipped by 5 bases and J by 5 bases; unmatched bases: 5. The CDR3 spans 13 residues. CDR3: CASSPSDRDEQYF. The CDR3 DNA follows: TGTGCCAGTAGTCCCTCGGACAGGGACGAGCAGTACTTC.

The chain carries TRBV11-1 and TRBJ2-5; TRBD2 matches at 13 bases. Per the germline V gene, CDR1 is SGHAT and CDR2 is FQDESV (reference sequence). V shed 5 bases, J shed 4 bases, and the junction held 4 bases outside the gene matches. The CDR3 length is 15 residues. Here the CDR3 reads CASSPRTSGGETQYF. DNA for the CDR3: TGTGCCAGCAGCCCCCGGACTAGCGGGGGAGAGACCCAGTACTTC.

The genes are TRBV25-1 and TRBJ1-6; TRBD1 is a possible D gene (6 bases). The length of the CDR3 is 14 residues. CDR1 and CDR2 from the germline V gene are MGHDK and SYGVNS. With 3 bases removed from V and 9 bases from J, the gap between germline ends came to 12 bases. Here the CDR3 DNA reads TGTGCCAGCAGTGAGGACAGTAGCCCTTCACCCCTCCACTTT. Residues: CASSEDSSPSPLHF.

V usage is TRBV29-1 and J usage is TRBJ1-2, with TRBD1 as a possible D gene (6 bases). Trimming left V 7 bases short and J 2 bases short, with 11 bases between. Looked up from germline, CDR1 is SQVTM and CDR2 is ANQGSEA. The CDR3 spans 12 residues. For the CDR3, the DNA is TGCAGCGCGGACAGCCCAAACTATGGCTACACCTTC. As protein: CSADSPNYGYTF.

V is TRBV5-5 and J is TRBJ2-3; 9 nucleotides line up with TRBD2. J gave up 0 bases and V 4 bases, and 3 bases lay outside the gene matches. The germline V gene has CDR1 SGHKS and CDR2 YYEKEE (reference sequence). The CDR3 sequence is 15 residues long. The CDR3 loop is CASSRGRGSTDTQYF. The CDR3 region has the DNA TGTGCCAGCAGCCGCGGGAGGGGTAGCACAGATACGCAGTATTTT.

In the case of this clone: The sample holds other DNA sequences that translate to the same CDR3. The chain carries TRBV18 and TRBJ2-5; D is ambiguous. The CDR3 is 12 residues long. Germline loops: CDR1 KGHSH, CDR2 LQKENI. V was shortened by 3 bases and J by 5 bases, with 7 bases between the two germline ends. The CDR3 coding sequence is TGTGCCAGCTCACCGGTTGGCGAGACCCAGTACTTC. It encodes CASSPVGETQYF.

This sequence joins TRBV5-4 and TRBJ1-6; 8 nucleotides match TRBD1. Looked up from germline, CDR1 is SGHNT and CDR2 is YYREEE (reference sequence). The CDR3 spans 15 residues. Trimming removed 3 bases from V and 7 bases from J; junction bases left unmatched: 6. The CDR3 DNA reads as TGTGCCAGCAGCTCAACAGGGGGTATGAATTCACCCCTCCACTTT. This sequence encodes CASSSTGGMNSPLHF.

This clone was detected only once. The chain combines TRBV3-1 (or the pseudogene TRBV3-2) with TRBJ2-2; D unresolved. The ends were cut back, 1 base at V and 7 bases at J, with 4 bases in the middle. The CDR3 extends over 12 amino acids. CDR1 is LGHDT, CDR2 YNNKEL, per germline (reference sequence). CDR3 in DNA: TGTGCCAGCAGCCAAGTACTCGGGGAGCTGTTTTTT. The encoded protein is CASSQVLGELFF.

The CDR3 DNA follows: TGTGCCAGCAGCGTAGTCCCCGGGAGCTCTGGAAACACCATATATTTT. Its protein product is CASSVVPGSSGNTIYF. The chain combines TRBV9 with TRBJ1-3, with D hard to call. Germline values: CDR1 SGDLS, CDR2 YYNGEE. This CDR3 comprises 16 residues. V was pared by 0 bases and J by 0 bases, with 10 bases between.

The rearrangement links TRBV9 to TRBJ2-7, with 7 bases fitting TRBD2. CDR1 is SGDLS and CDR2 is YYNGEE in the germline V gene. The CDR3 spans 17 residues. The J segment lost 2 bases and the V segment lost 0 bases, leaving 11 bases of the junction unmatched. CDR3: CASSVGISASGTYEQYF. In DNA form, the CDR3 reads TGTGCCAGCAGCGTAGGAATCTCGGCTAGCGGAACCTACGAGCAGTACTTC.

The chain combines TRBV5-1 with TRBJ1-3; tentative D call: TRBD1 (6 bases). The germline CDR1 and CDR2 sequences are SGHRS and YFSETQ. V was clipped by 4 bases and J by 0 bases, with 11 bases between them. The CDR3 is made up of 15 amino acids. CDR3: CASSVGGDSGNTIYF. The CDR3 bases are TGCGCCAGCAGCGTCGGGGGCGACTCTGGAAACACCATATATTTT.

This clone was detected once. V usage is TRBV29-1 and J usage is TRBJ1-1, with D uncertain. In germline, CDR1 is SQVTM, CDR2 ANQGSEA. V lost 3 bases and J lost 0, with 8 bases in between. This CDR3 contains 13 residues. Here the CDR3 reads CSVEIQLNTEAFF. CDR3 coding DNA: TGCAGCGTTGAGATTCAACTGAACACTGAAGCTTTCTTT.

The rearrangement joins TRBV24-1 to TRBJ1-1, with D possibly matching TRBD1 (6 bases). Deletions cut 3 bases from V and 4 bases from J, with 17 bases between. The CDR3 runs 16 residues. Germline CDR1 is KGHDR and CDR2 is SFDVKD. CDR3 nucleotide sequence: TGTGCCACCAGTGATCGAATACCGGGACACCGCACTGAAGCTTTCTTT. The encoded protein is CATSDRIPGHRTEAFF.

The chain has TRBV5-4 and TRBJ2-7; TRBD1 or TRBD2 may be the D gene (5 bases each). CDR3 length: 13 residues. The germline V gene encodes CDR1 SGHNT and CDR2 YYREEE (reference sequence). V was trimmed by 1 base and J by 5 bases, leaving 10 bases between them. Here the CDR3 DNA reads TGTGCCAGCAGCTTGAAGGGGAGCCACGAGCAGTACTTC. Translated, it gives CASSLKGSHEQYF.

This chain joins TRBV19 and TRBJ2-5; tentative D call: TRBD1 (6 bases). The CDR3 length is 14 residues. The germline V gene has CDR1 LNHDA and CDR2 SQIVND (reference sequence). Between the trimmed V and J ends, which lost 3 bases and 2 bases, there was a span of 10 bases. The CDR3 reads CASSILGGQETQYF. CDR3 DNA sequence: TGTGCCAGTAGTATTCTAGGGGGTCAAGAGACCCAGTACTTC.